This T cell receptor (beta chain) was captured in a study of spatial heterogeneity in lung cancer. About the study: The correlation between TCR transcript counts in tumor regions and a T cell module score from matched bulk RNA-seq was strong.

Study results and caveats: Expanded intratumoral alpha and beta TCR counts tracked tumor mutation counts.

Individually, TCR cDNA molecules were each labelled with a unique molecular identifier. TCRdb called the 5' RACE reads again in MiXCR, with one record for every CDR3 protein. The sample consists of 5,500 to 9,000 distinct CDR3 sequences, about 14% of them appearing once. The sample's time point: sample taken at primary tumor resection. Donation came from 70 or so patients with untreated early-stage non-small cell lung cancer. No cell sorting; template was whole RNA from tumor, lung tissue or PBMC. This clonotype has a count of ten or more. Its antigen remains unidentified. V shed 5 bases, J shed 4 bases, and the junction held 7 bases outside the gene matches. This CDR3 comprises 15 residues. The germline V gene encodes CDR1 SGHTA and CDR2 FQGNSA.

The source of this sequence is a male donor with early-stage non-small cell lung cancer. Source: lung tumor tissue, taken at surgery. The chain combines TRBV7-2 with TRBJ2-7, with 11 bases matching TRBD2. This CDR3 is CASSQLAGAGYEQYF. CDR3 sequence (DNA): TGTGCCAGCAGCCAACTAGCGGGAGCGGGGTACGAGCAGTACTTC.